One and the same sample provided the 6 T cell receptor beta chains below, sequenced in a study of technical replicates of blood from a few donors. Here immunoSEQ multiplex PCR was the method, and the copy in TCRdb shows in-frame clones only, minus some. The repertoire holds roughly 80,000 clones, with 90% to 97% as singletons. The specimen sequenced was T cells isolated from PBMCs. These receptors all come from a human donor in good health.

The J gene is TRBJ2-1, the V gene TRBV13, with TRBD2 matching 10 bases. The junction had 10 bases not matched to a gene; V was cut back by 1 base and J by 10 bases. This CDR3 comprises 16 residues. Germline V CDR1 and CDR2: PRHDT, FYEKMQ (reference sequence). CDR3 region: CASSLEEAGGLNEQFF. The CDR3 nucleotides read TGTGCCAGCAGCTTAGAAGAAGCGGGGGGGTTGAACGAGCAGTTCTTC.

This chain connects TRBV4-1 to TRBJ1-1; D is uncertain. Between the trimmed V and J ends, which lost 4 bases and 1 base, there was a span of 7 bases. This CDR3 is built from 13 residues. Germline loops: CDR1 MGHRA, CDR2 YSYEKL. CDR3 DNA: TGCGCCAGCAGCCCCCGGGAGAACACTGAAGCTTTCTTT. Protein: CASSPRENTEAFF.

CDR3 nucleotides: TGCGCCAGCAGCCCAGACAGTAGCGGCTATGGCTACACCTTC. Translated: CASSPDSSGYGYTF. The genes are TRBV5-1 and TRBJ1-2; the D gene is possibly TRBD1 (5 bases). Trimming cost V 4 bases and J 4 bases, with 14 bases left between them. Germline CDR1 reads SGHRS; CDR2 reads YFSETQ. The CDR3 has 14 amino acids.

The chain joins TRBV5-4 to TRBJ1-1, with D tentatively TRBD1 (6 bases). Between the trimmed V and J ends, which lost 2 bases and 4 bases, there was a span of 15 bases. CDR3 length: 15 amino acids. From germline, CDR1 is SGHNT and CDR2 YYREEE (reference sequence). CDR3 sequence (DNA): TGTGCCAGCAGCTTAGACAGGTCTGGGGGCACTGAAGCTTTCTTT. Its translation is CASSLDRSGGTEAFF.

The chain has TRBV5-1 and TRBJ2-5; D is ambiguous. V was pared by 4 bases and J by 5 bases, with 15 bases between. The CDR3 spans 14 residues. Germline assignment: CDR1 SGHRS and CDR2 YFSETQ. The CDR3 coding sequence is TGCGCCAGCAGCACCGTCCCGGGTCAGGAGACCCAGTACTTC. This translates into CASSTVPGQETQYF.

The J gene is TRBJ2-7, the V gene TRBV13, with TRBD1 as a possible D gene (7 bases). Per germline, CDR1 PRHDT and CDR2 FYEKMQ (reference sequence). V shed 0 bases and J shed 3 bases, with 15 bases lying between them. This CDR3 has 16 amino acids. DNA for the CDR3: TGTGCCAGCAGCTTAGGAACGGAGGGACAGTTCTACGAGCAGTACTTC. Its translation is CASSLGTEGQFYEQYF.